The 20 T cell receptor beta chains given below trace back to one sample, sequenced in a study of blood T cell repertoires in COVID-19. TCRdb's copy holds only in-frame clones and misses some; the assay was immunoSEQ multiplex PCR. This sample has 55,000 to 75,000 clones, with 75% to 90% found just once. The sample consisted of peripheral blood. These receptors all stem from a man aged 65-85 years who had recovered from COVID-19.

The V call is TRBV7-2, the J call TRBJ1-1; TRBD1 might be the D (5 bases). Germline loops: CDR1 SGHTA, CDR2 FQGNSA. CDR3 length: 13 amino acids. V gave up 1 base and J gave up 8 bases, with 11 bases separating them. The CDR3 loop is CASSLVGLAEAFF. The CDR3, as DNA: TGTGCCAGCAGCTTAGTGGGGCTTGCCGAAGCTTTCTTT.

A few counts support this clone. V gene TRBV2 combines with J gene TRBJ1-5; no clear D gene. Trimming took 6 bases from V and 3 from J, leaving 15 bases between them. This CDR3 spans 15 amino acids. CDR1 is SNHLY, CDR2 FYNNEI, per germline. CDR3 sequence: CASSRETRFNQPQHF. The CDR3 DNA reads as TGTGCCAGCAGCCGAGAGACACGCTTCAATCAGCCCCAGCATTTT. Filled out from reference TRBV2 and TRBJ1-5, the complete variable domain reads EPEVTQTPSHQVTQMGQEVILRCVPISNHLYFYWYRQILGQKVEFLVSFYNNEISEKSEIFDDQFSVERPDGSNFTLKIRSTKLEDSAMYFCASSRETRFNQPQHFGDGTRLSIL.

This CDR3 is CASSRDRQETQYF. DNA of the CDR3: TGTGCCAGCAGCCGGGACAGGCAAGAGACCCAGTACTTC. The chain has TRBV11-2 and TRBJ2-5; 8 nucleotides agree with TRBD1. The CDR3 is 13 residues long. Losses at the gene ends were 5 bases for V and 2 bases for J; bases not matched to a gene: 1. Germline assignment: CDR1 SGHAT and CDR2 FQNNGV.

The chain has TRBV6-5 and TRBJ1-3; D is perhaps TRBD1 (5 bases). The CDR3 is 16 residues long. Germline CDR1 and CDR2: MNHEY and SVGAGI. The ends were cut back, 0 bases at V and 1 base at J, with 10 bases in the middle. CDR3 sequence: CASSYSMAGSGNTIYF. The CDR3 coding sequence is TGTGCCAGCAGTTACTCGATGGCAGGGTCTGGAAACACCATATATTTT.

The chain recombines TRBV7-6 with TRBJ2-5, with a possible D match to TRBD2 (5 bases). CDR1 is SGHVS and CDR2 is FNYEAQ in the germline V gene. This CDR3 is 15 amino acids long. V was pared by 5 bases and J by 2 bases, with 15 bases between. The CDR3 spells CASSRGNSRQETQYF. CDR3 bases: TGTGCCAGCAGCCGAGGGAATTCGAGGCAAGAGACCCAGTACTTC.

V is TRBV7-8 and J is TRBJ2-2; a weak D match, TRBD1 (6 bases). From germline, CDR1 is SGHVS and CDR2 FQNEAQ. CDR3 length: 16 amino acids. V lost 5 bases to trimming and J lost 0 bases, with 13 bases between them. CDR3 DNA: TGTGCCAGCAGCCGAGAGACAGGTTCGAACACCGGGGAGCTGTTTTTT. Its translation: CASSRETGSNTGELFF.

The CDR3 DNA reads as TGTGCCAGCGAGAATGGGGACAGGGCTCCGCGGGGCTACACCTTC. Protein: CASENGDRAPRGYTF. The genes are TRBV28 and TRBJ1-2, with TRBD1 matching over 9 bases. The J segment lost 8 bases and the V segment lost 8 bases, leaving 15 bases of the junction unmatched. The CDR3 runs 15 residues. Looked up from germline, CDR1 is MDHEN and CDR2 is SYDVKM.

The chain links TRBV19 to TRBJ1-2; 8 nucleotides line up with TRBD1. The CDR3 loop spans 14 amino acids. Trimming removed 5 bases from V and 6 bases from J; junction bases left unmatched: 8. Per germline, CDR1 LNHDA and CDR2 SQIVND (reference sequence). The DNA for the CDR3 is TGTGCCAGTAGTTCGCACCAGGGGGCGGATGGCTACACCTTC. Protein sequence: CASSSHQGADGYTF.

The rearrangement joins TRBV24-1 to TRBJ2-1, with D perhaps TRBD2 (5 bases). The germline V gene has CDR1 KGHDR and CDR2 SFDVKD. The CDR3 length is 13 residues. V dropped 6 bases and J dropped 4 bases, with 9 bases sitting between them. CDR3 in amino acids: CATSSEEYNEQFF. In DNA, the CDR3 is TGTGCCACCAGTTCGGAGGAGTACAATGAGCAGTTCTTC.

This chain connects TRBV5-1 to TRBJ2-1; tentative D call: TRBD1 (7 bases). CDR3 length equals 16 residues. V shed 3 bases and J shed 2 bases, with 15 bases lying between them. CDR1 is SGHRS and CDR2 is YFSETQ in the germline V gene. CDR3 residues: CASSSAGTATYNEQFF. The CDR3 DNA is TGCGCCAGCAGCTCCGCGGGGACAGCAACCTACAATGAGCAGTTCTTC.

The J gene is TRBJ1-4, the V gene TRBV4-3; tentatively, D is TRBD1 (6 bases). CDR1 LGHNA and CDR2 YSLEER come from the germline V gene. The CDR3 is 14 residues long. The V end lost 3 bases, the J end lost 4 bases, and 9 bases lay between the germline ends. The CDR3 DNA is TGCGCCAGCAGCCACCGACAGGATAATGAAAAACTGTTTTTT. Protein: CASSHRQDNEKLFF.

This clone was found once. The chain combines TRBV5-1 with TRBJ1-1; 9 nucleotides agree with TRBD1. Germline V CDR1 and CDR2: SGHRS, YFSETQ. The CDR3 runs to 15 residues. With V trimmed by 4 bases and J by 4 bases, 8 bases remained unmatched. The CDR3 nucleotides are TGCGCCAGCAGCCTGATACAGGGGGCGATCACTGAAGCTTTCTTT. It encodes CASSLIQGAITEAFF.

The V call is TRBV2, the J call TRBJ2-3, with D maybe TRBD2 (5 bases). CDR1 and CDR2 (germline): SNHLY, FYNNEI. The germline V and J ends were trimmed by 6 bases and 6 bases, with 10 bases remaining between them. This CDR3 spans 12 amino acids. CDR3 in amino acids: CASRGLEDTQYF. CDR3 sequence (DNA): TGTGCCAGCAGAGGACTGGAGGATACGCAGTATTTT.

The gene calls are TRBV6-6 and TRBJ2-3; 7 bases fit TRBD1. The V gene end was trimmed by 6 bases and the J gene end by 0 bases; junction bases not matched to a gene: 3. The germline V gene encodes CDR1 MNHNY and CDR2 SVGAGI (reference sequence). The CDR3 has 14 amino acids. Written as DNA, the CDR3 is TGTGCCAGCAGCCCGGGACAGAGCACAGATACGCAGTATTTT. It is translated as CASSPGQSTDTQYF.

The table lists this clone with a few counts. This chain uses TRBV14 with TRBJ2-1; D might be TRBD2 (6 bases). The CDR3 is 16 residues long. From germline, CDR1 is SGHDN and CDR2 FVKESK. V was pared by 3 bases and J by 3 bases, with 15 bases between. In nucleotides, the CDR3 is TGTGCCAGCAGCCAGGGGACTCAGAGGATCTACAATGAGCAGTTCTTC. As protein: CASSQGTQRIYNEQFF.

This chain links TRBV28 with TRBJ1-1, with D perhaps TRBD1 (6 bases). Germline CDR1 is MDHEN and CDR2 is SYDVKM. V gave up 2 bases and J gave up 7 bases, with 17 bases separating them. CDR3 length: 15 amino acids. CDR3 loop: CASSLILGAGVEAFF. The CDR3 nucleotides read TGTGCCAGCAGTTTAATTTTGGGGGCCGGGGTTGAAGCTTTCTTT.

The V call is TRBV30, the J call TRBJ1-1; no clear D. CDR1 GTSNPN and CDR2 SVGIG come from the germline V gene (reference sequence). CDR3 length: 13 amino acids. V lost 0 bases and J lost 5, with 10 bases in between. The CDR3 sequence is CAWSVGPGTEAFF. The DNA for the CDR3 is TGTGCCTGGAGTGTAGGCCCCGGGACTGAAGCTTTCTTT.

V gene TRBV2 combines with J gene TRBJ2-7; D is ambiguous. The CDR3 is 13 amino acids. Trimming cost V 7 bases and J 0 bases, with 10 bases left between them. The V gene's germline CDR1 is SNHLY and CDR2 FYNNEI. This CDR3 reads CASIEVNSYEQYF. The CDR3 DNA reads as TGTGCCAGCATAGAGGTGAACTCCTACGAGCAGTACTTC.

This chain uses TRBV11-2 with TRBJ2-5; D may be TRBD2 (5 bases). Per the germline V gene, CDR1 is SGHAT and CDR2 is FQNNGV. Between the trimmed V and J ends, which lost 4 bases and 5 bases, there was a span of 11 bases. The CDR3 extends over 13 amino acids. The CDR3 reads CASSSGIAETQYF. In DNA, the CDR3 is TGTGCCAGCAGCTCCGGGATAGCCGAGACCCAGTACTTC.

The CDR3 nucleotides are TGTGCCAGCAGCTTTGGGCAGGGAATCACAGATACGCAGTATTTT. It translates to CASSFGQGITDTQYF. The rearrangement joins TRBV7-9 to TRBJ2-3; TRBD1 might be the D (5 bases). The germline CDR1 and CDR2 sequences are SEHNR and FQNEAQ (reference sequence). Trimming shortened V by 3 bases and J by 2 bases, and 12 bases separated the two germline ends. The CDR3 consists of 15 residues. The variable domain in full, completed from reference TRBV7-9 and TRBJ2-3, reads DTGVSQNPRHKITKRGQNVTFRCDPISEHNRLYWYRQTLGQGPEFLTYFQNEAQLEKSRLLSDRFSAERPKGSFSTLEIQRTEQGDSAMYLCASSFGQGITDTQYFGPGTRLTVL.